Shown below are 25 T cell receptor beta chains from a single sample sequenced in a study of shared clonotypes between healthy human individuals. Only in-frame clones appear in the TCRdb table, and some are missing; sequencing was by immunoSEQ multiplex PCR. The data hold fewer than 2.5 million clones, with approximately 93% observed a single time. Specimen: naive CD4+ T cells from PBMCs. Sample subset: CD45RA+ positively selected. These receptor sequences come from a man between 18 and 29 years old in good health. Some clones in this sample may be carry-over from other donors' samples.

This clone was observed a single time. The V and J genes are TRBV6-1 and TRBJ1-2; D remains ambiguous. Germline V lookup: CDR1 MNHNS, CDR2 SASEGT. The CDR3 has 14 amino acids. Deletions cut 2 bases from V and 5 bases from J, with 12 bases between. The CDR3 sequence: CASSESQARYGYTF. CDR3 coding DNA: TGTGCCAGCAGTGAATCCCAGGCGAGGTATGGCTACACCTTC.

This rearrangement joins TRBV5-4 to TRBJ2-3; weak D call: TRBD1 (5 bases). This CDR3 is built from 14 residues. CDR1 is SGHNT, CDR2 YYREEE, per germline (reference sequence). V lost 4 bases, J lost 3 bases, and 12 bases lay in between. Here the CDR3 DNA reads TGTGCCAGCAGCACGACGACAGAAACAGATACGCAGTATTTT. Translation gives CASSTTTETDTQYF.

The chain links TRBV7-2 to TRBJ2-3, with 10 bases matching TRBD2. The junction had 4 bases not matched to a gene; V was cut back by 2 bases and J by 2 bases. The CDR3 spans 16 residues. CDR1 is SGHTA and CDR2 is FQGNSA in the germline V gene. The CDR3 region is CASSLRTSGLTDTQYF. CDR3 in DNA: TGTGCCAGCAGCTTACGGACTAGCGGCCTCACAGATACGCAGTATTTT.

This chain connects TRBV6-1 to TRBJ1-5; D might be TRBD1 (6 bases). The CDR3 loop spans 14 amino acids. Trimming cost V 7 bases and J 3 bases, with 13 bases left between them. In germline, CDR1 is MNHNS, CDR2 SASEGT. The CDR3: CASKKRQVNQPQHF. In DNA, the CDR3 is TGTGCCAGCAAAAAAAGACAGGTCAATCAGCCCCAGCATTTT.

The rearrangement uses TRBV14 and TRBJ1-2; TRBD1 matches 10 bases. V shed 4 bases, J shed 6 bases, and the junction held 11 bases outside the gene matches. CDR3 size: 16 residues. CDR1 is SGHDN and CDR2 is FVKESK in the germline V gene. The CDR3 DNA reads as TGTGCCAGCAGCCCGACTCGGGGACAGGGGAAGAATGGCTACACCTTC. This translates into CASSPTRGQGKNGYTF. Looking up the rest from reference TRBV14 and TRBJ1-2 gives the full variable domain: EAGVTQFPSHSVIEKGQTVTLRCDPISGHDNLYWYRRVMGKEIKFLLHFVKESKQDESGMPNNRFLAERTGGTYSTLKVQPAELEDSGVYFCASSPTRGQGKNGYTFGSGTRLTVV.

This chain joins TRBV15 and TRBJ1-1; D unclear. Germline V gene lookup returns CDR1 LNHNV and CDR2 YYDKDF (reference sequence). V was clipped by 0 bases and J by 10 bases, with 12 bases between them. CDR3 size: 13 residues. This chain's CDR3 is CATSRDREAGAFF. The DNA for the CDR3 is TGTGCCACCAGCAGAGATCGTGAGGCGGGAGCTTTCTTT. Supplemented by reference TRBV15 and TRBJ1-1, the full variable domain reads DAMVIQNPRYQVTQFGKPVTLSCSQTLNHNVMYWYQQKSSQAPKLLFHYYDKDFNNEADTPDNFQSRRPNTSFCFLDIRSPGLGDTAMYLCATSRDREAGAFFGQGTRLTVV.

This chain uses TRBV29-1 with TRBJ2-1; D gene uncertain. The ends were cut back, 1 base at V and 7 bases at J, with 14 bases in the middle. Germline lookup yields CDR1 SQVTM and CDR2 ANQGSEA. This CDR3 spans 14 amino acids. The CDR3 loop reads CSVEGETRENEQFF. CDR3 coding DNA: TGCAGCGTTGAAGGAGAGACAAGGGAAAATGAGCAGTTCTTC.

The chain joins TRBV14 to TRBJ2-2; D possibly corresponds to TRBD1 (6 bases). The CDR3 has 18 amino acids. V lost 5 bases and J lost 3, with 22 bases in between. Germline V gene data show CDR1 as SGHDN and CDR2 as FVKESK. The CDR3 here is CASSFTYSKAGDTGELFF. CDR3 nucleotides: TGTGCCAGCAGCTTTACTTATTCCAAGGCAGGGGACACCGGGGAGCTGTTTTTT.

The chain is built from TRBV10-2 and TRBJ2-7, with TRBD1 identical over 10 bases. The V and J ends lost 3 bases and 6 bases, in that order; junction bases with no gene match: 5. Germline CDR1 is WSHSY and CDR2 is SAAADI. The CDR3 spans 14 residues. Written as DNA, the CDR3 is TGCGCCAGCAGTGACGGGACAGGGGTCTTCGAGCAGTACTTC. Encoded protein: CASSDGTGVFEQYF.

The J gene is TRBJ2-5, the V gene TRBV18; no definite D call. The germline V and J ends were trimmed by 3 bases and 1 base, with 12 bases remaining between them. Germline CDR1 and CDR2: KGHSH and LQKENI. The CDR3 has 15 residues. In DNA, the CDR3 is TGTGCCAGCTCACCGGTCGGACCCCTCCAAGAGACCCAGTACTTC. Its protein product is CASSPVGPLQETQYF.

The chain couples TRBV28 to TRBJ2-7, with TRBD2 identical over 11 bases. The CDR3 sequence is 15 residues long. Germline values: CDR1 MDHEN, CDR2 SYDVKM. V lost 6 bases to trimming and J lost 1 base; unmatched junction nucleotides: 5. CDR3 bases: TGTGCCAGCAGCAAACTAGCGGGAGCTTCCTACGAGCAGTACTTC. This translates into CASSKLAGASYEQYF.

Points on this clone: Other DNA sequences in the same sample also yield this CDR3. This rearrangement joins TRBV28 to TRBJ2-7; 10 positions agree with TRBD1. The CDR3 has 16 amino acids. Unmatched junction bases numbered 11, after V lost 5 bases and J lost 4 bases. From germline, CDR1 is MDHEN and CDR2 SYDVKM. The CDR3 DNA follows: TGTGCCAGCAGTCCCCGTCCGGGACAGGGGACGTACGAGCAGTACTTC. Translated: CASSPRPGQGTYEQYF.

This rearrangement joins TRBV4-1 to TRBJ2-1; 9 bases agree with TRBD2. The ends lost 4 bases at V and 2 bases at J; junction bases unmatched: 15. Germline V lookup: CDR1 MGHRA, CDR2 YSYEKL. This CDR3 region has 19 residues. The CDR3 reads CASSPISAGGPGAYNEQFF. The DNA of the CDR3 is TGCGCCAGCAGCCCTATCTCTGCGGGAGGGCCTGGGGCCTACAATGAGCAGTTCTTC.

The chain recombines TRBV28 with TRBJ2-1; 8 positions agree with TRBD2. The CDR3 totals 14 residues. With V trimmed by 10 bases and J by 8 bases, 13 bases remained unmatched. Germline assignment: CDR1 MDHEN and CDR2 SYDVKM. CDR3 DNA sequence: TGTGCCAACTCCGGGACTAGTAATAGAGATGAGCAGTTCTTC. It codes for CANSGTSNRDEQFF.

This chain uses TRBV29-1 with TRBJ1-2, with no clear D. Germline V gene sequence: CDR1 SQVTM, CDR2 ANQGSEA. There are 12 residues in the CDR3. Trimming shortened V by 3 bases and J by 3 bases, and 8 bases separated the two germline ends. The chain's CDR3 is CSVDMVDYGYTF. CDR3 nucleotide sequence: TGCAGCGTTGATATGGTTGACTATGGCTACACCTTC. Supplemented by reference TRBV29-1 and TRBJ1-2, the full variable domain reads SAVISQKPSRDICQRGTSLTIQCQVDSQVTMMFWYRQQPGQSLTLIATANQGSEATYESGFVIDKFPISRPNLTFSTLTVSNMSPEDSSIYLCSVDMVDYGYTFGSGTRLTVV.

This chain connects TRBV6-1 to TRBJ1-1; possible D gene TRBD1, 6 bases. With 9 bases removed from V and 0 bases from J, the gap between germline ends came to 17 bases. The CDR3 totals 15 residues. CDR1 is MNHNS and CDR2 is SASEGT in the germline V gene. The CDR3 spells CASKGGGLLNTEAFF. In DNA, the CDR3 is TGTGCCAGTAAGGGAGGGGGTTTACTGAACACTGAAGCTTTCTTT.

As concerns this clone: This same CDR3 is encoded by further DNA sequences in the sample. The chain is built from TRBV18 and TRBJ1-5, with D hard to call. Germline CDR1 reads KGHSH; CDR2 reads LQKENI. CDR3 size: 14 residues. Between the trimmed V and J ends, which lost 2 bases and 0 bases, there was a span of 5 bases. CDR3 region: CASSPGFSNQPQHF. The CDR3 DNA is TGTGCCAGCTCACCAGGTTTTAGCAATCAGCCCCAGCATTTT.

J is TRBJ2-3 and V is TRBV10-3; tentatively, D is TRBD2 (6 bases). Germline V gene lookup returns CDR1 ENHRY and CDR2 SYGVKD. V lost 3 bases and J lost 0, with 19 bases in between. This CDR3 has 18 amino acids. CDR3 in amino acids: CAISDPGPSGRSTDTQYF. The DNA of the CDR3 is TGTGCCATCAGTGATCCTGGCCCGAGCGGGCGGAGCACAGATACGCAGTATTTT.

Remarks on this clone: At one of its ends the junction is not consistent with the germline gene, which may arise from a read error. The rearrangement links TRBV15 to TRBJ2-7, with 9 bases identical to TRBD2. The CDR3 length is 15 residues. Per germline, CDR1 LNHNV and CDR2 YYDKDF (reference sequence). DNA of the CDR3: TGTGCCACCAGCAGAGACGGGACTAGCTCCTCCGAGCAGTACTTC. Translated, it gives CATSRDGTSSSEQYF.

The chain has TRBV28 and TRBJ2-3; D call uncertain. Germline-derived CDR1 and CDR2 are MDHEN and SYDVKM. There are 14 residues in the CDR3. Deletions cut 5 bases from V and 8 bases from J, with 17 bases between. CDR3 loop: CASSQVPRIPTQYF. DNA of the CDR3: TGTGCCAGCAGTCAGGTCCCCCGCATCCCTACGCAGTATTTT.

The chain uses TRBV9 and TRBJ1-2; possibly TRBD1 for D (6 bases). This CDR3 is built from 16 residues. Germline loops: CDR1 SGDLS, CDR2 YYNGEE. V was pared by 0 bases and J by 4 bases, with 16 bases between. The CDR3 sequence is CASSVGGTLRGYGYTF. In nucleotides, the CDR3 is TGTGCCAGCAGCGTAGGAGGGACCCTCAGGGGCTATGGCTACACCTTC.

The CDR3 here is CASSPGPPTSGRPLDNEQFF. CDR3 sequence (DNA): TGTGCCAGCAGCCCCGGGCCCCCGACTAGCGGGAGGCCACTCGACAATGAGCAGTTCTTC. The rearrangement uses TRBV11-3 and TRBJ2-1; TRBD2 matches 13 bases. CDR3 length: 20 residues. From germline, CDR1 is SGHNT and CDR2 YENEEA. Trimming at V came to 5 bases and at J to 5 bases, leaving 18 bases not matched to a gene.

This clone was picked up one time. This chain joins TRBV7-7 and TRBJ2-7, with D possibly matching TRBD1 (6 bases). The germline V gene has CDR1 SSHAT and CDR2 FNYEAQ (reference sequence). Trimming pared 2 bases from V and 1 base from J, leaving 12 bases between. The CDR3 contains 15 residues. CDR3 sequence: CASSLSAGVSYEQYF. The CDR3 DNA follows: TGTGCCAGCAGCTTATCGGCAGGGGTTTCCTACGAGCAGTACTTC.

V usage is TRBV7-9 and J usage is TRBJ1-6, with no clear D. The CDR3 is made up of 12 amino acids. Trimming pared 3 bases from V and 7 bases from J, leaving 4 bases between. CDR1 is SEHNR, CDR2 FQNEAQ, per germline (reference sequence). CDR3 loop: CASSFENSPLHF. The CDR3 DNA reads as TGTGCCAGCAGCTTTGAAAATTCACCCCTCCACTTT. The full variable domain, with the rest looked up from reference TRBV7-9 and TRBJ1-6, is DTGVSQNPRHKITKRGQNVTFRCDPISEHNRLYWYRQTLGQGPEFLTYFQNEAQLEKSRLLSDRFSAERPKGSFSTLEIQRTEQGDSAMYLCASSFENSPLHFGNGTRLTVT.

A note on this clone: Other DNA variants within this sample encode the same CDR3. V and J are TRBV28 and TRBJ2-3; TRBD2 matches 9 bases. The CDR3 runs to 15 residues. Per the germline V gene, CDR1 is MDHEN and CDR2 is SYDVKM. V trimming: 2 bases; J trimming: 4 bases; junction bases outside the gene matches: 4. DNA of the CDR3: TGTGCCAGCAGTTTAGGCGGGAGGGCCCCAGATACGCAGTATTTT. Translating it yields CASSLGGRAPDTQYF.